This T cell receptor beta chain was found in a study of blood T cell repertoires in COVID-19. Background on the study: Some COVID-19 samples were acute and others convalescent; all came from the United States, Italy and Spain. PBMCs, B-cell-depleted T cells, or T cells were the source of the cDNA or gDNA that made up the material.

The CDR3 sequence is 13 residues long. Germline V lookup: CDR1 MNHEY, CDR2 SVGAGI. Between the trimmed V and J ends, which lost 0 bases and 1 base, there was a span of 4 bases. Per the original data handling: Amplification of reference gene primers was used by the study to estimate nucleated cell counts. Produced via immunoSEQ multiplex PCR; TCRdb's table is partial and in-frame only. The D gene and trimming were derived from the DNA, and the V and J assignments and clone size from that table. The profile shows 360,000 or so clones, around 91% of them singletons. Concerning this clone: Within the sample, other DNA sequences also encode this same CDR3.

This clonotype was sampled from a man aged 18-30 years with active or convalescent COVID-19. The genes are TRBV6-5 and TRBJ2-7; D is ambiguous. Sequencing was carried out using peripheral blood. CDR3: CASSYSGSYEQYF. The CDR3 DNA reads TGTGCCAGCAGTTACTCCGGGTCCTACGAGCAGTACTTC.